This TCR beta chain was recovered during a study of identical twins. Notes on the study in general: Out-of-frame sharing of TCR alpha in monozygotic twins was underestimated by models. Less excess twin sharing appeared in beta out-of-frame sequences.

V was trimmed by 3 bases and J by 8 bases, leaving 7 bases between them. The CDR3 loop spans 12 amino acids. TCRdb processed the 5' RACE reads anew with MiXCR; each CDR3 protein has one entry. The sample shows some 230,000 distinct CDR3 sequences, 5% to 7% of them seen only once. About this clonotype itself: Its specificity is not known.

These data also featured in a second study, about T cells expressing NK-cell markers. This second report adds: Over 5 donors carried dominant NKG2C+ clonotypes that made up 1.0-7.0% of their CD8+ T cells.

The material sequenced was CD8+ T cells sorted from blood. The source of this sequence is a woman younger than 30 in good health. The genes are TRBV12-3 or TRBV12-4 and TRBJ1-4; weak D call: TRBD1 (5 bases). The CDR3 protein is CASSFEGEKLFF. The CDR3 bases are TGTGCCAGCAGTTTCGAGGGGGAAAAACTGTTTTTT.